Only a few counts were recorded for the clone carrying this TCR beta chain. Its antigen is not known. This record belongs to a study of T cells after yellow fever vaccination. Notes on the study in general: Subsequent booster samples again held most clones from primary vaccination (96% CD4, 85% to 90% CD8).

TCRdb re-analysed the 5' RACE reads in MiXCR, keeping a single row per CDR3 protein. The sample lists about 340,000 distinct CDR3 sequences, approximately 13% occurring once. Material: CD4+ T cells sorted from PBMCs, obtained 15 days after the yellow fever booster vaccination. This clonotype was sampled from a man younger than 35 who received the YFV17D yellow fever vaccine.

The DNA of the CDR3 is TGTGCCAGCAGTTTAGGTCATTCCACCGGGGAGCTGTTTTTT. Protein sequence: CASSLGHSTGELFF. The V gene is TRBV12-3 or TRBV12-4, the J gene TRBJ2-2; unclear D gene. The CDR3 covers 14 residues. Between the trimmed V and J ends, which lost 1 base and 4 bases, there was a span of 7 bases.